One sample yielded the 9 T cell receptor beta chains listed below, sequenced in a study of neurological immune-mediated disorders. Via MiXCR, TCRdb re-called the 5' RACE reads, giving one row per CDR3 protein. The sample shows some 28,000 distinct CDR3 sequences, around a quarter of them seen only once. The sample consisted of CD4+ T cells from blood. The receptor set was obtained from a man aged 45 to 65 with HTLV-1-associated myelopathy (HAM/TSP).

The chain combines TRBV6-1 with TRBJ2-3; D may correspond to TRBD1 or TRBD2 (5 bases each). The length of the CDR3 is 15 residues. The V and J ends lost 4 bases and 2 bases respectively, with 13 bases between them. The germline V gene has CDR1 MNHNS and CDR2 SASEGT. CDR3 DNA sequence: TGTGCCAGCAGTGGACGGTGGGGGAACACAGATACGCAGTATTTT. This sequence encodes CASSGRWGNTDTQYF.

V gene TRBV12-3 or TRBV12-4 combines with J gene TRBJ2-7, with D possibly matching TRBD1 (6 bases). The CDR3 length is 16 residues. V was trimmed by 6 bases and J by 2 bases, leaving 20 bases between them. The CDR3 nucleotides are TGTGCCAGCAGACTAACAGGGTTCGGTATGGCCTACGAGCAGTACTTC. Protein: CASRLTGFGMAYEQYF.

J is TRBJ1-6 and V is TRBV7-9; TRBD1 matches at 7 bases. Germline CDR1 reads SEHNR; CDR2 reads FQNEAQ (reference sequence). Losses at the gene ends were 4 bases for V and 10 bases for J; bases not matched to a gene: 10. The CDR3 consists of 15 residues. The CDR3 sequence is CASSSPAGGVSPLHF. The CDR3 nucleotides read TGTGCCAGCAGCTCCCCGGCAGGGGGGGTATCACCCCTCCACTTT.

At least ten counts were recorded for this clonotype. This may be a read error: a much more frequent sequence differs by one nucleotide. The V and J genes are TRBV15 and TRBJ2-1; D gene ambiguous. CDR3 length: 15 residues. Germline CDR1 LNHNV, CDR2 YYDKDF (reference sequence). Trimming left V 7 bases short and J 5 bases short, with 18 bases between. CDR3 nucleotide sequence: TGTGCCACCAACGTACGGCCCCCGCTGGACAATGAGCAGTTCTTC. Translation gives CATNVRPPLDNEQFF.

The table lists this clonotype with a few counts. This chain links TRBV3-1 with TRBJ2-2; D may be TRBD1 (6 bases). Trimming took off 5 bases at V and 2 bases at J, with 12 bases between the two ends. This CDR3 spans 15 amino acids. CDR1 and CDR2 (germline): LGHDT, YNNKEL (reference sequence). DNA of the CDR3: TGTGCCAGCAGCTTCCGGACAGTCAACACCGGGGAGCTGTTTTTT. Translated, it gives CASSFRTVNTGELFF.

The CDR3 coding sequence is TGTGCCAGCGGGGACAGGAGAGCTCAGCCCCAGCATTTT. As protein: CASGDRRAQPQHF. The J gene is TRBJ1-5, the V gene TRBV3-1; 8 bases fit TRBD1. There are 13 residues in the CDR3. Losses at the gene ends were 8 bases for V and 6 bases for J; bases not matched to a gene: 6. Germline loops: CDR1 LGHDT, CDR2 YNNKEL (reference sequence).

The chain has TRBV7-2 and TRBJ2-3; D is possibly TRBD1 (6 bases). This CDR3 contains 14 residues. The germline V and J ends were trimmed by 2 bases and 10 bases, with 16 bases remaining between them. Looked up from germline, CDR1 is SGHTA and CDR2 is FQGNSA. CDR3 DNA: TGTGCCAGCAGCTTAACCAGGACAGCAGGAGCGCAGTATTTT. Translating gives CASSLTRTAGAQYF.

The CDR3 region has the DNA TGCGCCAGCAGCGACTATCTGACAAACTATGGCTACACCTTC. Its translation is CASSDYLTNYGYTF. This chain joins TRBV5-1 and TRBJ1-2; no reliable D call. Looked up from germline, CDR1 is SGHRS and CDR2 is YFSETQ. Between the trimmed V and J ends, which lost 4 bases and 2 bases, there was a span of 12 bases. The CDR3 covers 14 residues.

This clonotype was detected ten times or more. The chain couples TRBV27 to TRBJ2-7; 9 nucleotides match TRBD1. V dropped 5 bases and J dropped 2; count of bases not matched to a gene: 7. The V gene's germline CDR1 is MNHEY and CDR2 SMNVEV (reference sequence). The CDR3 totals 15 residues. Here the CDR3 reads CASSPRQGDTYEQYF. The CDR3 bases are TGTGCCAGCAGTCCTCGACAGGGGGACACCTACGAGCAGTACTTC.